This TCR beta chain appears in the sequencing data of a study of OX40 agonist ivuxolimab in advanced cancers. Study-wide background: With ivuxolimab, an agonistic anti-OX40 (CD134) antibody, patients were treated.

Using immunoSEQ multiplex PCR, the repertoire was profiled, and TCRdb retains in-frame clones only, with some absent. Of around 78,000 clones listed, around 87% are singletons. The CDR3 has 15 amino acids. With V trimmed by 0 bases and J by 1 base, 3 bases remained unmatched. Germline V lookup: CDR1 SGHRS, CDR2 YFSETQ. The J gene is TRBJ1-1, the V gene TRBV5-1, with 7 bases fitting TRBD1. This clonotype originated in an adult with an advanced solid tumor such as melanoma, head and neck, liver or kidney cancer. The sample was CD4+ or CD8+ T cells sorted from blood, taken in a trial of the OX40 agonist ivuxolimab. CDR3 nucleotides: TGCGCCAGCAGCTTGGTTGGGGACAGGAACACTGAAGCTTTCTTT. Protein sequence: CASSLVGDRNTEAFF.